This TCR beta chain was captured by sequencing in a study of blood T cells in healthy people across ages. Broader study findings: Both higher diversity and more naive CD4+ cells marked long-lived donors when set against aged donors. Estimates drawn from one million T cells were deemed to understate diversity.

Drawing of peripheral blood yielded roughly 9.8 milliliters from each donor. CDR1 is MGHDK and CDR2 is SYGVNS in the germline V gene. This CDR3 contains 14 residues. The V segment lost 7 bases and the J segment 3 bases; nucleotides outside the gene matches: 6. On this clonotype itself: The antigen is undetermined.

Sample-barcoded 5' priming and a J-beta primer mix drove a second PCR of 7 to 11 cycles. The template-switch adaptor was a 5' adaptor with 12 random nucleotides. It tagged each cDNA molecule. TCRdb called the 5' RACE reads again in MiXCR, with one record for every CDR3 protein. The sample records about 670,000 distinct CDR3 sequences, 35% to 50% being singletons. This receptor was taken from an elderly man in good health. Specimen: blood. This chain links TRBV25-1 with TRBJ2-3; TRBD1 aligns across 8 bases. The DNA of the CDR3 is TGTGCCAGCAAAGGACAGGGAATGACAGATACGCAGTATTTT. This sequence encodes CASKGQGMTDTQYF.